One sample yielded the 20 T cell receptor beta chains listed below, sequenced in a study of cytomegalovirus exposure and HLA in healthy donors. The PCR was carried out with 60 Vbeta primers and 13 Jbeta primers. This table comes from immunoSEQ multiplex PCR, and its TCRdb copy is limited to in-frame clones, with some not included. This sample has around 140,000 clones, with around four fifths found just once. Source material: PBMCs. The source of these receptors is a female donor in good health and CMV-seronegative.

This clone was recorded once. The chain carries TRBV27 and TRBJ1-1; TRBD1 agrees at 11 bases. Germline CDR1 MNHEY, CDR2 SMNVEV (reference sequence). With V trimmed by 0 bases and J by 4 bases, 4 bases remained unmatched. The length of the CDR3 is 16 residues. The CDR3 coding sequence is TGTGCCAGCAGTTTATCGACCGGGACAGGGGGCACTGAAGCTTTCTTT. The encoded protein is CASSLSTGTGGTEAFF.

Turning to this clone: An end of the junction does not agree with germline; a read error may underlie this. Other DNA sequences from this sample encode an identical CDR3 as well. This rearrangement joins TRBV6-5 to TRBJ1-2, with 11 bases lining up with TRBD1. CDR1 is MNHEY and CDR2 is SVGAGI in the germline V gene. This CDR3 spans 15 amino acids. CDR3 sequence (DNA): TGTGCCAGCAGTTACTCCAGGACAGGGGGCGATGGCTACACTTTC. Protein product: CASSYSRTGGDGYTF.

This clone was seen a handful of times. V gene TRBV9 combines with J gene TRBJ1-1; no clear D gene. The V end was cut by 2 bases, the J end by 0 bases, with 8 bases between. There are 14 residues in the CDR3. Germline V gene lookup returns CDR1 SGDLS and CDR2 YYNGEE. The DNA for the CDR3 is TGTGCCAGCAGCGTTAGCCAGTTGAACACTGAAGCTTTCTTT. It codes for CASSVSQLNTEAFF.

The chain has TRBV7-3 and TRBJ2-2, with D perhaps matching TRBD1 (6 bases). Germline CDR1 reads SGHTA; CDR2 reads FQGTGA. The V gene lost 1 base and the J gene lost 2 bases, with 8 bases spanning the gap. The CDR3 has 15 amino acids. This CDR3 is CASSLRQDNTGELFF. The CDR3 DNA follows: TGTGCCAGCAGCTTAAGACAGGACAACACCGGGGAGCTGTTTTTT.

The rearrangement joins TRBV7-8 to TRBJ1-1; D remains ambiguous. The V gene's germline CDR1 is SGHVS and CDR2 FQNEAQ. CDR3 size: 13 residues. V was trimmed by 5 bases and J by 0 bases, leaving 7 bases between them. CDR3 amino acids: CASSTDMNTEAFF. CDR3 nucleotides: TGTGCCAGCAGCACAGACATGAACACTGAAGCTTTCTTT.

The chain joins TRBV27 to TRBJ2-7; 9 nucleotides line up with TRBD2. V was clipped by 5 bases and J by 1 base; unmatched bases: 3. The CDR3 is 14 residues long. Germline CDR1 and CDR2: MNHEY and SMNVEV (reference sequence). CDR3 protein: CASSLSGGSYEQYF. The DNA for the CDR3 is TGTGCCAGCAGTCTTAGCGGGGGTTCCTACGAGCAGTACTTC.

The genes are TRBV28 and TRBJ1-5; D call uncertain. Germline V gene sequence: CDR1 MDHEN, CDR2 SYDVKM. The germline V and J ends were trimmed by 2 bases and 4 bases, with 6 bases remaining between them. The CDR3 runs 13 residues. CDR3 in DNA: TGTGCCAGCAGTTTAAGCCGAAATCAGCCCCAGCATTTT. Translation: CASSLSRNQPQHF.

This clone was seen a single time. The CDR3 region has the DNA TGTGCCAGCAGCTTCAATCTTGGGACAGGAACCTACGAGCAGTACTTC. The encoded protein is CASSFNLGTGTYEQYF. The chain uses TRBV5-6 and TRBJ2-7, with 8 nucleotides matching TRBD1. The CDR3 length is 16 residues. From germline, CDR1 is SGHDT and CDR2 YYEEEE. Trimming took 2 bases from V and 2 from J; bases not matched to a gene: 9. Drawing the rest from reference TRBV5-6 and TRBJ2-7, the complete variable domain is DAGVTQSPTHLIKTRGQQVTLRCSPKSGHDTVSWYQQALGQGPQFIFQYYEEEERQRGNFPDRFSGHQFPNYSSELNVNALLLGDSALYLCASSFNLGTGTYEQYFGPGTRLTVT.

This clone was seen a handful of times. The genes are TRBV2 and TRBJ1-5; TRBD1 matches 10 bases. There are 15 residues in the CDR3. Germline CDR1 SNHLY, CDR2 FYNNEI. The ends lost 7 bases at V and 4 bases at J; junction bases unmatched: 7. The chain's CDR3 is CASTLGTGVNQPQHF. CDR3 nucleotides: TGTGCCAGCACCCTGGGGACAGGGGTAAATCAGCCCCAGCATTTT.

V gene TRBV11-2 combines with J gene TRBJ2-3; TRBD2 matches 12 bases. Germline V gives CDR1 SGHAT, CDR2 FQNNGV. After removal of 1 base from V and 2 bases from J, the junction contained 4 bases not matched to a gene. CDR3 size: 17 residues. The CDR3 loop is CASSLGLAGAYTDTQYF. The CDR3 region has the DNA TGTGCCAGCAGCTTAGGACTAGCGGGGGCCTACACAGATACGCAGTATTTT.

In nucleotides, the CDR3 is TGCGCCAGCAGCCTCGAGGTACGATGTGAAGCTTTCTTT. The encoded protein is CASSLEVRCEAFF. The rearrangement joins TRBV4-3 to TRBJ1-1; no firm D call. Looked up from germline, CDR1 is LGHNA and CDR2 is YSLEER. Trimming left V 4 bases short and J 7 bases short, with 13 bases between. This CDR3 has 13 residues.

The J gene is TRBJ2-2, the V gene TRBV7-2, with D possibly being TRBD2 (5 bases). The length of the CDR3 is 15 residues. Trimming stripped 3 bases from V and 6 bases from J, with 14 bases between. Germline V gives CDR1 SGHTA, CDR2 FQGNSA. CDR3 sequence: CASSFEGAVPGELFF. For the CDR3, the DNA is TGTGCCAGCAGCTTCGAGGGCGCAGTCCCCGGGGAGCTGTTTTTT. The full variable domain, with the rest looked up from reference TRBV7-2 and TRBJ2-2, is GAGVSQSPSNKVTEKGKDVELRCDPISGHTALYWYRQSLGQGLEFLIYFQGNSAPDKSGLPSDRFSAERTGGSVSTLTIQRTQQEDSAVYLCASSFEGAVPGELFFGEGSRLTVL.

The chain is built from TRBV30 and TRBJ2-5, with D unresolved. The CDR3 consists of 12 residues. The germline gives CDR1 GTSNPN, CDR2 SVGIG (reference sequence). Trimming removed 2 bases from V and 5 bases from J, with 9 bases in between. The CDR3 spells CAWSRLRETQYF. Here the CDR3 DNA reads TGTGCCTGGAGTAGGCTGCGGGAGACCCAGTACTTC.

The DNA for the CDR3 is TGTGCCATCAGTGAGTCGGGGGCAGGGGCCGCGAACACCGGGGAGCTGTTTTTT. Translating gives CAISESGAGAANTGELFF. The V gene is TRBV10-3, the J gene TRBJ2-2; possibly TRBD1 for D (6 bases). V lost 0 bases to trimming and J lost 0 bases, with 14 bases between them. In germline, CDR1 is ENHRY, CDR2 SYGVKD. This CDR3 has 18 residues.

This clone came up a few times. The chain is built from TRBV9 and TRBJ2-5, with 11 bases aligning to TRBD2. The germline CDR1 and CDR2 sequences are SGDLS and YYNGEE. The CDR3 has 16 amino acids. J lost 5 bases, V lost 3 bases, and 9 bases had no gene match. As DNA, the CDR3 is TGTGCCAGCAGCGCCCTTAGCGGGAGGGCCGGGGAGACCCAGTACTTC. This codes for CASSALSGRAGETQYF.

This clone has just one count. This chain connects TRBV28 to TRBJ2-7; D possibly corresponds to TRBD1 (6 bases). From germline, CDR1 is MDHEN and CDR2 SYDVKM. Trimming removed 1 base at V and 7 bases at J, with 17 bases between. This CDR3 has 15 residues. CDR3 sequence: CASSLFGLGAGEQYF. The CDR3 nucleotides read TGTGCCAGCAGTTTATTCGGTTTGGGGGCCGGAGAGCAGTACTTC.

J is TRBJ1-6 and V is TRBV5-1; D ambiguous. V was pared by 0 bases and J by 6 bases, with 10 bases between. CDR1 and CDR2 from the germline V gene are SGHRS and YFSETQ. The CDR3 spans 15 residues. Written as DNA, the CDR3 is TGCGCCAGCAGCTTGGAACTCGGGAGTAATTCACCCCTCCACTTT. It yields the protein CASSLELGSNSPLHF.

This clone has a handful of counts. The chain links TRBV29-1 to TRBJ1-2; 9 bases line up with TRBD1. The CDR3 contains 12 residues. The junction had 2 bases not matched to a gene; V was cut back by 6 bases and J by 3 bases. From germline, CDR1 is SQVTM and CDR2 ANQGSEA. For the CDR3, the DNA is TGCAGCGTCAGGACAGGGGACTATGGCTACACCTTC. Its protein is CSVRTGDYGYTF.

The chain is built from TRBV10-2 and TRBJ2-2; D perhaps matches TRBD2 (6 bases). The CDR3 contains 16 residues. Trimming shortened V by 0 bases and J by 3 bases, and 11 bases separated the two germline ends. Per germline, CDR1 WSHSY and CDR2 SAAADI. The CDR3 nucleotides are TGCGCCAGCAGTGAGTCCGGCGGGGCCGACACCGGGGAGCTGTTTTTT. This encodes CASSESGGADTGELFF.

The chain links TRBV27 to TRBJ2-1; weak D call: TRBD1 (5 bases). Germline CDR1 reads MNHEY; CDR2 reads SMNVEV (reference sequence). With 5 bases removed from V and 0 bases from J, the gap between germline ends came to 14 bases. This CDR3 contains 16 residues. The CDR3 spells CASSPETADSYNEQFF. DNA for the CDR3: TGTGCCAGCAGTCCGGAGACAGCCGACTCCTACAATGAGCAGTTCTTC.